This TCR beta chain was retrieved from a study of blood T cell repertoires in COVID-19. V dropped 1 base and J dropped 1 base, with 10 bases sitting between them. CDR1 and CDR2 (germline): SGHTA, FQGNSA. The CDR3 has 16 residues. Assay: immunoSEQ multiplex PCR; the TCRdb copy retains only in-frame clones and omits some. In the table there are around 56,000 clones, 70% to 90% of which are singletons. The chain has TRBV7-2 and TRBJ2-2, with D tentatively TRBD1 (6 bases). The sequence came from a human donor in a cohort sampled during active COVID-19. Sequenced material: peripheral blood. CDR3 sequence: CASSLVPGQNTGELFF. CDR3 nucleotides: TGTGCCAGCAGCTTAGTACCGGGACAGAACACCGGGGAGCTGTTTTTT.